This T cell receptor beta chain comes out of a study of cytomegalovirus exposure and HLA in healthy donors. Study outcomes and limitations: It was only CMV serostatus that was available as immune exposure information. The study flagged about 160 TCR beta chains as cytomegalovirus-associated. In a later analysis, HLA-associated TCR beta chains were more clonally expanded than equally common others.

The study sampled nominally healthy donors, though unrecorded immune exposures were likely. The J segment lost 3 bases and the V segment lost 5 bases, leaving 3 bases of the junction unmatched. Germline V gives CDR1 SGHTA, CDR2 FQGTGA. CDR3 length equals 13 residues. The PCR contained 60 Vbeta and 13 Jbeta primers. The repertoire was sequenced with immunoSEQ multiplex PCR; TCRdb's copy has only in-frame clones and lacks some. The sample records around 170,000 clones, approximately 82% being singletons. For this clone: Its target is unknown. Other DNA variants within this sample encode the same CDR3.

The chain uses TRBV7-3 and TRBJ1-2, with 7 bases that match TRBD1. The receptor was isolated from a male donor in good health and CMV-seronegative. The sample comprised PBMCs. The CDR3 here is CASSLDRDYGYTF. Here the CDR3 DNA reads TGTGCCAGCAGCCTAGACAGGGACTATGGCTACACCTTC.